This T cell receptor beta chain is drawn from a study of T cells in Graves' hyperthyroidism and ophthalmopathy. This clonotype was counted at least ten times. Ophthalmopathy cases scored 3 or more on the Clinical Activity Score and 4 or more on NOSPECS grade, with duration below 3 months. V shed 1 base and J shed 0 bases, with 3 bases lying between them. Germline V CDR1 and CDR2: SGHAT, FQNNGV. CDR3 length: 14 residues. The TCR beta CDR3 regions underwent amplification using RNA transcripts as the source. Primed by the HTBI set, a first-round RT-PCR was run on the TCR CDR3. In TCRdb, the multiplex PCR reads were re-called with MiXCR into one record per CDR3 protein. The sample contains some 50,000 distinct CDR3 sequences, around 48% of which appear only once.

The receptor comes from a woman in her forties or fifties with Graves' ophthalmopathy. The sample taken for sequencing was blood. The chain employs TRBV11-2 and TRBJ2-2, with D hard to call. CDR3 in DNA: TGTGCCAGCAGCTTAGGCACGAACACCGGGGAGCTGTTTTTT. Its translation: CASSLGTNTGELFF.